A selection of T cell receptor beta chains follows, all from one sample in a study of blood T cell repertoires in COVID-19. The assay was immunoSEQ multiplex PCR, and TCRdb's table has in-frame clones only and misses some. The repertoire includes roughly 250,000 clones, more than 75% of them detected once, and about 0.93% sits in the top ten. What was sequenced was peripheral blood. Receptors were obtained from a middle-aged man with acute or convalescent COVID-19. The CDR3 runs from the conserved cysteine through the conserved F or W. Each record gives: J gene, clone size, CDR3 length, V gene, D gene, CDR3 protein, CDR3 DNA. The D gene is left open where the match is weak. Clone size is shown for a subset of rows, as once, few, many or a class of expanded clone.

>TRBJ1-1|-|13|TRBV7-9|-
CASSGRGNTEAFF
TGTGCCAGCAGCGGAAGGGGGAACACTGAAGCTTTCTTT
>TRBJ1-6|-|14|TRBV3-1/TRBV3-2|-
CASSSRENNSPLHF
TGTGCCAGCAGCTCCCGGGAGAATAATTCACCCCTCCACTTT
>TRBJ1-4|-|15|TRBV28|-
CASSLSTGHNEKLFF
TGTGCCAGCAGTTTATCAACGGGACACAATGAAAAACTGTTTTTT
>TRBJ2-5|-|12|TRBV5-1|-
CASRILQETQYF
TGCGCCAGCAGAATTTTACAAGAGACCCAGTACTTC
>TRBJ1-4|-|13|TRBV7-8|TRBD1
CASSRDRVEKLFF
TGTGCCAGCAGCCGGGACAGGGTCGAAAAACTGTTTTTT
>TRBJ1-1|-|12|TRBV12-3/TRBV12-4|-
CASTMGLAEAFF
TGTGCCAGCACCATGGGGCTTGCTGAAGCTTTCTTT
>TRBJ2-1|once|13|TRBV5-1|-
CASSLVGDYEQFF
TGCGCCAGCAGCTTAGTGGGGGACTATGAGCAGTTCTTC
>TRBJ2-7|-|13|TRBV19|TRBD1
CASSLGQGYEQYF
TGTGCCAGTAGTTTGGGACAGGGCTACGAGCAGTACTTC
>TRBJ1-5|-|13|TRBV6-5|-
CASRRQDHQPQHF
TGTGCCAGCAGAAGACAGGATCATCAGCCCCAGCATTTT
>TRBJ1-1|-|11|TRBV20-1|-
CNLQRDREAFF
TGCAACCTACAGAGAGACAGAGAAGCTTTCTTT
>TRBJ2-2|-|16|TRBV15|TRBD1
CATSREQGAYTGELFF
TGTGCCACCAGCAGAGAACAGGGGGCATACACCGGGGAGCTGTTTTTT
>TRBJ2-1|once|14|TRBV6-5|TRBD2
CASTYSGGAFEQFF
TGTGCCAGCACATATAGCGGGGGGGCTTTTGAGCAGTTCTTC
>TRBJ2-7|-|16|TRBV11-2|-
CASRPQGGKFTYEQYF
TGTGCCAGCAGACCCCAGGGTGGGAAGTTCACCTACGAGCAGTACTTC
>TRBJ1-1|-|13|TRBV14|-
CASSHHPRDEAFF
TGTGCCAGCAGCCATCACCCCAGGGATGAAGCTTTCTTT
>TRBJ1-1|few|13|TRBV30|-
CAWSVGGGTEAFF
TGTGCCTGGAGTGTGGGGGGAGGCACTGAAGCTTTCTTT
>TRBJ1-6|-|14|TRBV27|-
CASSLQGRNSPLHF
TGTGCCAGCAGTTTGCAGGGAAGGAATTCACCCCTCCACTTT
>TRBJ1-1|-|14|TRBV2|-
CASRVEQGFAEAFF
TGTGCCAGCAGGGTTGAGCAGGGATTCGCTGAAGCTTTCTTT
>TRBJ1-6|-|14|TRBV18|TRBD1
CASSPGQGSSPLHF
TGTGCCAGCTCACCGGGACAGGGTTCTTCACCCCTCCACTTT
>TRBJ1-4|-|13|TRBV5-5|-
CASSGREGEKLFF
TGTGCCAGCAGCGGGAGGGAGGGTGAAAAACTGTTTTTT
>TRBJ1-4|-|15|TRBV4-3|-
CASSQVSWATEKLFF
TGCGCCAGCAGCCAAGTATCGTGGGCGACTGAAAAACTGTTTTTT
>TRBJ1-2|-|17|TRBV28|TRBD1
CASSSEPGTGGVYGYTF
TGTGCCAGCAGTTCAGAACCCGGGACAGGGGGCGTCTATGGCTACACCTTC
>TRBJ1-1|-|12|TRBV29-1|TRBD1
CSARGLGTEAFF
TGCAGCGCGAGGGGGCTAGGCACTGAAGCTTTCTTT
>TRBJ2-1|-|16|TRBV4-3|TRBD2
CASSQTTGGAYNEQFF
TGCGCCAGCAGCCAAACCACGGGGGGGGCCTACAATGAGCAGTTCTTC
>TRBJ1-2|-|14|TRBV27|TRBD1
CASSMTGANYGYTF
TGTGCCAGCAGTATGACAGGGGCTAACTATGGCTACACCTTC
>TRBJ1-5|-|12|TRBV20-1|-
CSASPNYQPQHF
TGCAGTGCTAGTCCCAACTATCAGCCCCAGCATTTT
>TRBJ2-1|-|15|TRBV18|-
CASSPNRVPNNEQFF
TGTGCCAGCTCACCAAACCGGGTCCCCAACAATGAGCAGTTCTTC
>TRBJ1-2|-|15|TRBV24-1|-
CATSGPDAGAYGYTF
TGTGCCACCAGTGGACCGGACGCAGGGGCATATGGCTACACCTTC
>TRBJ1-4|-|13|TRBV6-5|-
CASSYSKGGKLFF
TGTGCCAGCAGTTACTCGAAAGGAGGAAAACTGTTTTTT
>TRBJ1-1|-|14|TRBV29-1|-
CSVEGTARYTEAFF
TGCAGCGTTGAAGGGACAGCGAGATACACTGAAGCTTTCTTT
>TRBJ1-2|-|13|TRBV2|-
CASSEQGLYGYTF
TGTGCCAGCAGTGAACAGGGGCTCTATGGCTACACCTTC
>TRBJ1-2|few|14|TRBV6-5|-
CASTTDLGQNVPTF
TGTGCCAGCACTACGGACCTCGGACAGAATGTACCCACCTTC
>TRBJ2-3|-|14|TRBV5-1|-
CASAGGHGTDTQYF
TGCGCCAGCGCCGGCGGCCATGGCACAGATACGCAGTATTTT
>TRBJ1-2|-|15|TRBV6-5|-
CASSWSRGEDYGYTF
TGTGCCAGCAGTTGGAGCCGGGGAGAAGACTATGGCTACACCTTC
>TRBJ1-1|-|13|TRBV6-6|-
CASSYTGGAEAFF
TGTGCCAGCAGTTACACGGGGGGCGCTGAAGCTTTCTTT
>TRBJ1-1|-|14|TRBV7-8|-
CASRPRGENTEAFF
TGTGCCAGCAGACCCAGAGGAGAGAACACTGAAGCTTTCTTT
>TRBJ1-3|-|19|TRBV10-1|-
CAKRGPVKLANKRGNTIYF
TGCGCCAAGCGGGGTCCGGTGAAACTGGCCAACAAGCGTGGAAACACCATATATTTT
>TRBJ2-2|few|15|TRBV7-2|-
CASSLNRVRSGELFF
TGTGCCAGCAGCTTAAACAGGGTGCGATCCGGGGAGCTGTTTTTT
>TRBJ1-4|-|13|TRBV3-1/TRBV3-2|-
CASSSGTNEKLFF
TGTGCCAGCAGCTCGGGTACTAATGAAAAACTGTTTTTT
>TRBJ2-2|-|15|TRBV7-7|-
CASSPDSGDTGELFF
TGTGCTAGCAGCCCGGACAGCGGGGACACCGGGGAGCTGTTTTTT
>TRBJ2-1|-|16|TRBV4-1|TRBD1
CASSQEETGRGDEQFF
TGCGCCAGCAGCCAAGAAGAGACAGGGCGTGGCGATGAGCAGTTCTTC
>TRBJ2-5|-|14|TRBV6-5|TRBD2
CASLIRGGEETQYF
TGTGCCTCCCTAATTCGGGGGGGGGAAGAGACCCAGTACTTC
>TRBJ1-1|-|14|TRBV2|-
CASSTGVILTEAFF
TGTGCCAGCAGTACCGGGGTAATCTTAACTGAAGCTTTCTTT
>TRBJ2-7|-|17|TRBV28|TRBD1
CASSLPGIRQGSYEQYF
TGTGCCAGCAGTTTACCGGGGATTCGACAGGGCTCCTACGAGCAGTACTTC
>TRBJ2-1|-|17|TRBV5-4|TRBD2
CASSLLAGTSSYNEQFF
TGTGCCAGCAGCCTACTAGCGGGGACCAGCTCCTACAATGAGCAGTTCTTC
>TRBJ1-6|-|15|TRBV4-2|-
CASSPRGARYSPLHF
TGTGCCAGCAGCCCACGCGGGGCTAGATACTCACCCCTCCACTTT
>TRBJ2-5|-|14|TRBV3-1/TRBV3-2|TRBD2
CASRQSAGGETQYF
TGTGCCAGCAGACAGAGCGCGGGAGGGGAGACCCAGTACTTC
>TRBJ2-7|-|14|TRBV5-4|-
CASSLDISSYEQYF
TGTGCCAGCAGCTTGGACATATCCTCCTACGAGCAGTACTTC
>TRBJ2-1|-|15|TRBV6-6|TRBD2
CASSIAGANYNEQFF
TGTGCCAGCAGTATAGCGGGGGCCAACTACAATGAGCAGTTCTTC
>TRBJ2-4|-|16|TRBV9|-
CASSFSGSPRENIQYF
TGTGCCAGCAGCTTCTCCGGTAGTCCGAGGGAAAACATTCAGTACTTC